These 14 T cell receptor beta chains were all obtained from the same sample, sequenced in a study of blood T cells in healthy people across ages. A second roughly 6 to 11 cycle PCR used barcoded and J-beta primers. TCRdb itself ran the 5' RACE reads through MiXCR, one entry per CDR3 protein. The sample comprises 700,000 to 900,000 distinct CDR3 sequences, 20% to 30% of which are singletons, and 3% rests with the top ten. This sample also belongs to another study, concerning T cells of mothers and their children.

Sequenced input: blood. The receptors originated from a boy younger than 18 in good health.

This clonotype was seen only a few times. The V gene is TRBV29-1, the J gene TRBJ2-7, with 10 nucleotides matching TRBD1. V lost 6 bases, J lost 3 bases, and 2 bases stayed unmatched. The germline CDR1 and CDR2 sequences are SQVTM and ANQGSEA. The CDR3 extends over 12 amino acids. As DNA, the CDR3 is TGCAGCGTGGACAGGGGGGGCTACGAGCAGTACTTC. Its translation is CSVDRGGYEQYF.

The chain links TRBV3-1 to TRBJ1-2; a possible D gene is TRBD1 (5 bases). Trimming left V 0 bases short and J 2 bases short, with 10 bases between. Looked up from germline, CDR1 is LGHDT and CDR2 is YNNKEL (reference sequence). This CDR3 spans 15 amino acids. CDR3 region: CASSQDWGSNYGYTF. DNA for the CDR3: TGTGCCAGCAGCCAAGATTGGGGCAGCAACTATGGCTACACCTTC.

CDR3 loop: CASSARLAGYNEQFF. The CDR3, as DNA: TGCGCCAGCAGCGCCCGACTGGCGGGGTACAATGAGCAGTTCTTC. The chain carries TRBV5-1 and TRBJ2-1; tentatively, D is TRBD2 (6 bases). Germline loops: CDR1 SGHRS, CDR2 YFSETQ. The CDR3 covers 15 residues. Trimming pared 4 bases from V and 4 bases from J, leaving 15 bases between. The full variable domain, in which reference TRBV5-1 and TRBJ2-1 provide the parts outside the CDR3, is KAGVTQTPRYLIKTRGQQVTLSCSPISGHRSVSWYQQTPGQGLQFLFEYFSETQRNKGNFPGRFSGRQFSNSRSEMNVSTLELGDSALYLCASSARLAGYNEQFFGPGTRLTVL.

This clonotype was found a few times. V and J are TRBV6-6 and TRBJ2-3, with 7 bases aligning to TRBD1. The ends lost 4 bases at V and 2 bases at J; junction bases unmatched: 3. The CDR3 contains 14 residues. Germline V gives CDR1 MNHNY, CDR2 SVGAGI (reference sequence). The CDR3 here is CASSSDRVTDTQYF. The CDR3 DNA reads as TGTGCCAGCAGTTCCGACAGGGTCACAGATACGCAGTATTTT.

The chain joins TRBV7-8 to TRBJ2-5, with 15 bases that match TRBD2. The CDR3 runs 18 residues. CDR1 and CDR2 (germline): SGHVS, FQNEAQ. After removal of 5 bases from V and 5 bases from J, the junction contained 12 bases not matched to a gene. CDR3 DNA sequence: TGTGCCAGCAGCCAACCTCTGGGACTAGCGGGGGGAGGTGAGACCCAGTACTTC. It specifies CASSQPLGLAGGGETQYF.

This chain links TRBV20-1 with TRBJ2-2; 8 nucleotides match TRBD2. V shed 0 bases and J 1 base; nucleotides not matched to a gene: 4. Germline V gene lookup returns CDR1 DFQATT and CDR2 SNEGSKA (reference sequence). There are 16 residues in the CDR3. The chain's CDR3 is CSARDSTSGNTGELFF. The CDR3 nucleotides read TGCAGTGCTAGAGATAGTACTAGCGGGAACACCGGGGAGCTGTTTTTT.

The V gene is TRBV24-1, the J gene TRBJ2-1; D might be TRBD2 (6 bases). V lost 2 bases to trimming and J lost 9 bases, with 16 bases between them. This CDR3 contains 15 residues. CDR1 and CDR2 (germline): KGHDR, SFDVKD. The CDR3 loop is CATSDSRDSRGEQFF. The CDR3 DNA follows: TGTGCCACCAGTGATTCACGGGACTCCCGCGGTGAGCAGTTCTTC.

The V gene is TRBV6-6, the J gene TRBJ2-1, with unresolved D. Looked up from germline, CDR1 is MNHNY and CDR2 is SVGAGI (reference sequence). V was pared by 0 bases and J by 3 bases, with 12 bases between. This CDR3 has 16 amino acids. Written as DNA, the CDR3 is TGTGCCAGCAGTTACTCGATCTGGCCCCACTACAATGAGCAGTTCTTC. Its protein is CASSYSIWPHYNEQFF.

V gene TRBV6-5 combines with J gene TRBJ2-4; D uncertain. Germline V CDR1 and CDR2: MNHEY, SVGAGI. This CDR3 region has 11 residues. Trimming left V 9 bases short and J 7 bases short, with 10 bases between. CDR3 sequence: CASKHANIQYF. As DNA, the CDR3 is TGTGCCAGTAAGCATGCGAACATTCAGTACTTC.

The gene calls are TRBV3-1 and TRBJ2-4, with D possibly being TRBD1 (6 bases). Trimming shortened V by 3 bases and J by 8 bases, and 20 bases separated the two germline ends. The germline CDR1 and CDR2 sequences are LGHDT and YNNKEL (reference sequence). CDR3 length: 16 amino acids. CDR3 DNA sequence: TGTGCCAGCAGCCAGTTACAGGGCTCGTTCCGGGACATTCAGTACTTC. Its translation: CASSQLQGSFRDIQYF. The whole variable domain, filled in from reference TRBV3-1 and TRBJ2-4, reads DTAVSQTPKYLVTQMGNDKSIKCEQNLGHDTMYWYKQDSKKFLKIMFSYNNKELIINETVPNRFSPKSPDKAHLNLHINSLELGDSAVYFCASSQLQGSFRDIQYFGAGTRLSVL.

This clonotype was counted only a few times. The gene calls are TRBV7-9 and TRBJ1-4; the match to TRBD1 covers 9 bases. Trimming cost V 3 bases and J 5 bases; bases outside gene matches: 4. In germline, CDR1 is SEHNR, CDR2 FQNEAQ (reference sequence). CDR3 length: 15 amino acids. The CDR3 region has the DNA TGTGCCAGCAGCTTTAAAGACAGGGGGAATGAAAAACTGTTTTTT. Translation gives CASSFKDRGNEKLFF.

The chain combines TRBV29-1 with TRBJ1-2; D unclear. Between the trimmed V and J ends, which lost 6 bases and 8 bases, there was a span of 16 bases. The CDR3 runs 12 residues. CDR1 SQVTM and CDR2 ANQGSEA come from the germline V gene. The DNA of the CDR3 is TGCAGCGTGGATGACAAAGCTCTCGGCTACACCTTC. Protein: CSVDDKALGYTF.

This clonotype was counted between two and nine times. This rearrangement joins TRBV10-3 to TRBJ1-6; 10 positions agree with TRBD1. The CDR3 is made up of 14 amino acids. Germline values: CDR1 ENHRY, CDR2 SYGVKD. With 6 bases clipped from V and 6 bases from J, the junction kept 2 bases outside the gene matches. The CDR3 DNA follows: TGTGCCATCAGGGGGACAGGGGTTAATTCACCCCTCCACTTT. Protein: CAIRGTGVNSPLHF.

In its sample, this clonotype was seen a few times. At one of its ends the junction is not consistent with the germline gene, which may arise from a read error. V gene TRBV7-6 combines with J gene TRBJ2-7; 9 nucleotides align to TRBD2. The CDR3 is 13 amino acids. Germline loops: CDR1 SGHVS, CDR2 FNYEAQ. In DNA form, the CDR3 reads TGTGCCAGCAGCCTAGCGGGGCTGGAGGAGCAGTACTTC. This encodes CASSLAGLEEQYF.